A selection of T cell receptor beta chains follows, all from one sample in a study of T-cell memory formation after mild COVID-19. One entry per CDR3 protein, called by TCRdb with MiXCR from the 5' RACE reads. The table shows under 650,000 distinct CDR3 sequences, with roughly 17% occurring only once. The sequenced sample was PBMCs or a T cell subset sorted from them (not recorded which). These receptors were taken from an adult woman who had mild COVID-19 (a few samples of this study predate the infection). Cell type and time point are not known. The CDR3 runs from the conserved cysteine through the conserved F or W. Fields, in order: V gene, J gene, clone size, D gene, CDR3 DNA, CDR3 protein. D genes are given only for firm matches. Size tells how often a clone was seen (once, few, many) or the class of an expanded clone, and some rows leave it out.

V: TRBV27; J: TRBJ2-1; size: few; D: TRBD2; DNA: TGTGCCAGCAGTGGGACTAGCGGGGGGCGGTCCTACAATGAGCAGTTCTTC; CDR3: CASSGTSGGRSYNEQFF
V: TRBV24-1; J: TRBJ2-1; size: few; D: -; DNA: TGTGCCACCAGTGATCGAACGGGACACGCCAACAATGAGCAGTTCTTC; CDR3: CATSDRTGHANNEQFF
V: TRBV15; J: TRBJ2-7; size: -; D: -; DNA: TGTGCCACCTACCTGCCTAGGACCTCCTACGAGCAGTACTTC; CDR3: CATYLPRTSYEQYF
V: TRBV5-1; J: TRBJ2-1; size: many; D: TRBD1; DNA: TGCGCCAGCAGCTTAGGGACAGATTACAATGAGCAGTTCTTC; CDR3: CASSLGTDYNEQFF
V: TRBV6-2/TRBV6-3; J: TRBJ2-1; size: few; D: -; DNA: TGTGCCAGCAGTTACCCCTCCAATGAGCAGTTCTTC; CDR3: CASSYPSNEQFF
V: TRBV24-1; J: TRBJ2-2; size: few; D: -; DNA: TGTGCCACCAGTGATTTTTCGGGAACCGGGGAGCTGTTTTTT; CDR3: CATSDFSGTGELFF
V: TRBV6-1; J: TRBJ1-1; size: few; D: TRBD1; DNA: TGTGCCAGCATGAACAGGGGGCAAACTGAAGCTTTCTTT; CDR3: CASMNRGQTEAFF
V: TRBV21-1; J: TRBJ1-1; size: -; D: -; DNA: TGTGCCAGCAGCAAATTGGGGGTAAACACTGAAGCTTTCTTT; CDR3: CASSKLGVNTEAFF
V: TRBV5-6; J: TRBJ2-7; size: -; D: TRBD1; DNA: TGTGCCAGCAGCTGGACAGGCTCATACTACGAGCAGTACTTC; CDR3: CASSWTGSYYEQYF
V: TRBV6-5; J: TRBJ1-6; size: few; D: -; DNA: TGTGCCAGCAGCCCCCGGTGGAACTGGAATTCACCCCTCCACTTT; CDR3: CASSPRWNWNSPLHF
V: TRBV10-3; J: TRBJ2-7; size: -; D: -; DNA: TGTGCCATCAGTGAGGATACAGGGCTTCCCTACGAGCAGTACTTC; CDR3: CAISEDTGLPYEQYF
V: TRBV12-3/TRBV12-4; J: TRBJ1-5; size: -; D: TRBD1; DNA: TGTGCCAGCGCACAAGACAGGGCGACTCAGCATTTT; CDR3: CASAQDRATQHF
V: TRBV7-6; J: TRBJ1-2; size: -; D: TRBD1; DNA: TGTGCCAGCAGCGTAGGGACAGGGAGAAGGTATGGCTACACCTTC; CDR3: CASSVGTGRRYGYTF
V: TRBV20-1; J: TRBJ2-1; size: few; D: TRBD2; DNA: TGCAGTGCTAGAGACCCGTTAGCGGGAGGCTACAATGAGCAGTTCTTC; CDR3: CSARDPLAGGYNEQFF
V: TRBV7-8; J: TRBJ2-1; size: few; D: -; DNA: TGTGCCAGCAGCCCCCTTGGCGGGGCCCTCTACAATGAGCAGTTCTTC; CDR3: CASSPLGGALYNEQFF
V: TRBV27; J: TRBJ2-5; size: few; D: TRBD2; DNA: TGTGCCAGCAGTCCTATGGGGCTAGCGGGAGGCCCCCTCGAGACCCAGTACTTC; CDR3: CASSPMGLAGGPLETQYF
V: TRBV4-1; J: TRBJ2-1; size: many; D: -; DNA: TGCGCCAGCAGCCCCATTAACCCCTCCGTCGCTGTAAGTGAGCAGTTCTTC; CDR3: CASSPINPSVAVSEQFF
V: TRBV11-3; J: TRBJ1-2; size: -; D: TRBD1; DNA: TGTGCCAGCAGCTTTCGGGACAGGGGGAGCTATGGCTACACCTTC; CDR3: CASSFRDRGSYGYTF
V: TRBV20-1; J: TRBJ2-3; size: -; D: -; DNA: TGCAGTGCTAATGGTCGGACTAGCACAGATACGCAGTATTTT; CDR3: CSANGRTSTDTQYF
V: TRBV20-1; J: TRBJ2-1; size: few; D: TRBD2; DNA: TGCAGTGCTAGATCCAGCGGGGGGAAGAGCTCCTACAATGAGCAGTTCTTC; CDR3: CSARSSGGKSSYNEQFF